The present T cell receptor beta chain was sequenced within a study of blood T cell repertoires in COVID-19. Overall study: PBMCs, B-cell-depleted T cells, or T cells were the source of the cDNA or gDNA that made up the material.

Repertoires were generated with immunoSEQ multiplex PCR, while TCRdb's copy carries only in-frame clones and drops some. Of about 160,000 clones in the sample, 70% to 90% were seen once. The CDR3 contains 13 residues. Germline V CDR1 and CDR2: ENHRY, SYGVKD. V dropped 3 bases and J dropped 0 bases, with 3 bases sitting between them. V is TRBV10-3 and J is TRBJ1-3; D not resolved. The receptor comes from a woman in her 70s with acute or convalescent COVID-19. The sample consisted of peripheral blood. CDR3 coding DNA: TGTGCCATCAGTGACAGCTCTGGAAACACCATATATTTT. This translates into CAISDSSGNTIYF.